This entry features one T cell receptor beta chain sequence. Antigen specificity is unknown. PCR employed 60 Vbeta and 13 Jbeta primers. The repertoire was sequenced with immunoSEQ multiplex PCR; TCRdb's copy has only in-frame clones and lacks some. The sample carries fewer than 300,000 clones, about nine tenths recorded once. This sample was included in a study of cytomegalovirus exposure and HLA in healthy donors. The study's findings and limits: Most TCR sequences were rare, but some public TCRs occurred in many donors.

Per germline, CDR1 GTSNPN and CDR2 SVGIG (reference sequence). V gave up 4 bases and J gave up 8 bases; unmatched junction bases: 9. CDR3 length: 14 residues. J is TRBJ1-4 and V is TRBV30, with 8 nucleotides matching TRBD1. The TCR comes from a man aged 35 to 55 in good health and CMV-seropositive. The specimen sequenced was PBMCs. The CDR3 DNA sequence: TGTGCCTGGAACCTGGACAGGGCGGGAGAAAAACTGTTTTTT. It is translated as CAWNLDRAGEKLFF.